This T cell receptor (beta chain) derives from a study of OX40 agonist ivuxolimab in advanced cancers. At the level of the study: Ivuxolimab was delivered to patients intravenously every 2 weeks at doses spanning 0.01 to 10 mg/kg. Study-level results: Part of the nonresponder group also had normalized T-cell clonal expansion that was low.

As regards this clone: Its antigen remains unknown.

Trimming left V 6 bases short and J 1 base short, with 12 bases between. From germline, CDR1 is LNHDA and CDR2 SQIVND (reference sequence). The CDR3 extends over 14 amino acids. Autoimmune disease history or systemic immunosuppression excluded patients. Sequenced by immunoSEQ multiplex PCR; TCRdb stores in-frame clones only, minus some. There are about 18,000 clones in the sample; roughly 91% occur only once, and 67% lies in the top ten. The chain carries TRBV19 and TRBJ1-1, with D possibly matching TRBD1 (5 bases). The material sequenced was CD4+ or CD8+ T cells sorted from blood, taken in a trial of the OX40 agonist ivuxolimab. The source is an adult with an advanced solid tumor such as melanoma, head and neck, liver or kidney cancer. This CDR3 is CASRFGGPNTEAFF. CDR3 sequence (DNA): TGTGCCAGTAGGTTTGGGGGACCGAACACTGAAGCTTTCTTT.